This TCR beta chain stems from a study of blood T cell repertoires in COVID-19. For the study at large: Both acute and convalescent COVID-19 samples were obtained from the United States, Italy and Spain. In each case, the material was cDNA or gDNA derived from T cells, B-cell-depleted T cells, or PBMCs.

Methods used by the authors: Estimates of nucleated cell counts were drawn from the amplification of reference gene primers. Method: immunoSEQ multiplex PCR; TCRdb's copy keeps in-frame clones and lacks some. V, J and clone size reflect that table, while D and trimming were determined from the DNA. The sample records about 67,000 clones, around 87% being singletons. The V gene lost 0 bases and the J gene lost 0 bases, with 15 bases spanning the gap. This CDR3 spans 19 amino acids. Germline V gives CDR1 MGHRA, CDR2 YSYEKL. The sequencing sample was made of peripheral blood. The chain has TRBV4-1 and TRBJ2-6, with D possibly TRBD1 on 6 matching bases. This TCR was recovered from an older woman with acute or convalescent COVID-19. The CDR3 protein is CASSQDPPDSLSGANVLTF. Written as DNA, the CDR3 is TGCGCCAGCAGCCAAGATCCCCCGGACAGCCTCTCTGGGGCCAACGTCCTGACTTTC.